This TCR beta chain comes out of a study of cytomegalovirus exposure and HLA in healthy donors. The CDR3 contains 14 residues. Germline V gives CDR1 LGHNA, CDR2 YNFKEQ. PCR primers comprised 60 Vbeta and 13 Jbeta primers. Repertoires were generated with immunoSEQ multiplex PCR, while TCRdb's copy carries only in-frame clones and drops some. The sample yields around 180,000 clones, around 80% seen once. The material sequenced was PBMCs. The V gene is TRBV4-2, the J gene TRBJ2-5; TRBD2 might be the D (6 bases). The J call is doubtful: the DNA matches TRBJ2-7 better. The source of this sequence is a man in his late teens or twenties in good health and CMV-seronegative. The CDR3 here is CASSQDPGAYEQYF. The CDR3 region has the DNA TGTGCCAGCAGCCAAGATCCGGGAGCCTACGAGCAGTACTTC.